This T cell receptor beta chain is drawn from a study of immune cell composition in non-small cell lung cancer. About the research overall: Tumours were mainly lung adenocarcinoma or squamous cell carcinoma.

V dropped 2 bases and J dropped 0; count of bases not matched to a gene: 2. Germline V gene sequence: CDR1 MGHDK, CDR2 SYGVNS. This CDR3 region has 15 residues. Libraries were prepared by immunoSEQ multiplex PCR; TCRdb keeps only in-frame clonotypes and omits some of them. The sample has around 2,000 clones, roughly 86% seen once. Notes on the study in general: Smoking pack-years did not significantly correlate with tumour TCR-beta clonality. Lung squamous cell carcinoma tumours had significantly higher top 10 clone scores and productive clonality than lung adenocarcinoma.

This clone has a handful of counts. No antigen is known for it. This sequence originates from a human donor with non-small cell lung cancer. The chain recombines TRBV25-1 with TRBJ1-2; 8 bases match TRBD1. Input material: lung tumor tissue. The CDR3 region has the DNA TGTGCCAGCAGTGAAAGGACAGGGTCTAACTATGGCTACACCTTC. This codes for CASSERTGSNYGYTF.